The entry below describes one T cell receptor (beta chain). The data originate from a study of cytotoxic CD8 clonotypes in ibrutinib-treated CLL. The overall study: Over 10 relapsed/refractory, some 14 treatment-naive; around 18 IGHV unmutated.

Target depth was 1 in 200,000 to 1 in 1 million T cells, about 10x per clonotype. Sequencing was performed with immunoSEQ multiplex PCR; in TCRdb, only in-frame clones are kept and a portion is missing. Among approximately 340,000 clones listed, roughly two thirds were seen once. The germline V gene has CDR1 SQVTM and CDR2 ANQGSEA. V shed 0 bases and J shed 5 bases, with 19 bases lying between them. The CDR3 length is 16 residues. The starting material was PBMCs, obtained after 36 months of ibrutinib treatment. The V call is TRBV29-1, the J call TRBJ2-5; perhaps TRBD1 as D (6 bases). This clonotype originated in a human donor with chronic lymphocytic leukemia. CDR3 DNA: TGCAGCGTTGAAGATACCCTTGGGGGCTCGGGGGAGACCCAGTACTTC. Protein: CSVEDTLGGSGETQYF.